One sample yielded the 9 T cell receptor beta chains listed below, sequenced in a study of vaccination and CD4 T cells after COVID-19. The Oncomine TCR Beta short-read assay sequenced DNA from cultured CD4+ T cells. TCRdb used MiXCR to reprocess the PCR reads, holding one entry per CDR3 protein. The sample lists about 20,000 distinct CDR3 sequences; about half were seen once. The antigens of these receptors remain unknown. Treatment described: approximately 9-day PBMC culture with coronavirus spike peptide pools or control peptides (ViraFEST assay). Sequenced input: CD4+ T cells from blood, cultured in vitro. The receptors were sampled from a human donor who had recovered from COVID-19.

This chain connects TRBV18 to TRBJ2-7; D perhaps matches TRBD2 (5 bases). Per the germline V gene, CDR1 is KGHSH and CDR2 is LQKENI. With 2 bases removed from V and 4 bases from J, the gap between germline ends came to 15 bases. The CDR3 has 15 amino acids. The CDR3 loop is CASSPNEGEGYEQYF. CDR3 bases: TGTGCCAGCTCACCAAACGAGGGTGAGGGTTACGAGCAGTACTTC.

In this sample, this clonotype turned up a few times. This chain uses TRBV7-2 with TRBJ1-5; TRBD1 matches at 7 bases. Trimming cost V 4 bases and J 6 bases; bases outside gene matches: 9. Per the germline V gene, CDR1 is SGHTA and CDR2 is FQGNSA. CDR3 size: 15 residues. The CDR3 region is CASSSLTGAGQPQHF. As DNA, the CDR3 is TGTGCCAGCAGCTCACTAACAGGGGCAGGTCAGCCCCAGCATTTT. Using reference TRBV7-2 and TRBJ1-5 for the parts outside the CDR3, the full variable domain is GAGVSQSPSNKVTEKGKDVELRCDPISGHTALYWYRQSLGQGLEFLIYFQGNSAPDKSGLPSDRFSAERTGGSVSTLTIQRTQQEDSAVYLCASSSLTGAGQPQHFGDGTRLSIL.

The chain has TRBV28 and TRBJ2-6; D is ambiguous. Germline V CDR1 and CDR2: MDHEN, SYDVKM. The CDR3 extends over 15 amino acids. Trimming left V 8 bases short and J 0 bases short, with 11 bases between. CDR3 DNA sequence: TGTGCCAGCTCCCGATCTGGCTCTGGGGCCAACGTCCTGACTTTC. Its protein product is CASSRSGSGANVLTF.

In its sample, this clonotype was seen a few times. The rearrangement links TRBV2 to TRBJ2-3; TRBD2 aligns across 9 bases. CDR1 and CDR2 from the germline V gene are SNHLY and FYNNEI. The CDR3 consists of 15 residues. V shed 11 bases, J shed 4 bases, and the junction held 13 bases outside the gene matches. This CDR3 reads CASRGAGGPPDTQYF. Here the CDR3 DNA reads TGTGCCTCCCGGGGGGCGGGAGGGCCCCCAGATACGCAGTATTTT.

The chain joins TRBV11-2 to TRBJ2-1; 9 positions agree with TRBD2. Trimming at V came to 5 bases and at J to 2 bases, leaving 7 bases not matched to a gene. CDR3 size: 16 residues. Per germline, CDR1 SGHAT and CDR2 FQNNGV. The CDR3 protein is CASSTLAGLTYNEQFF. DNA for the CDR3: TGTGCCAGCAGCACCCTAGCGGGACTAACCTACAATGAGCAGTTCTTC.

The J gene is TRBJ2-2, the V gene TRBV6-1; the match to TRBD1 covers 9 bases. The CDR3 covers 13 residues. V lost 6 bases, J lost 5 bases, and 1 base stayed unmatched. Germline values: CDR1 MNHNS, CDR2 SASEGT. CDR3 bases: TGTGCCAGCAGGGGGACAGGGACCGGGGAGCTGTTTTTT. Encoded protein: CASRGTGTGELFF.

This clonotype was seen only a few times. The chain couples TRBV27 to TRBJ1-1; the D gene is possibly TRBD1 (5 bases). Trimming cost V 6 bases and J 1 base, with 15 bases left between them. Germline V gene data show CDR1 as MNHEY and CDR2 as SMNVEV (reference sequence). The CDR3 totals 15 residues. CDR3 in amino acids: CASRSLLGENTEAFF. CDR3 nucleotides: TGTGCCAGCAGATCTCTCTTGGGGGAGAACACTGAAGCTTTCTTT.

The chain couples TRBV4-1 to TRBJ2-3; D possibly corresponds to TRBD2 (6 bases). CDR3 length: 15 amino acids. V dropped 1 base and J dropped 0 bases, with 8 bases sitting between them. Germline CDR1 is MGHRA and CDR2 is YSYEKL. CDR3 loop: CASSQASESTDTQYF. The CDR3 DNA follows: TGCGCCAGCAGCCAAGCTAGCGAAAGCACAGATACGCAGTATTTT.

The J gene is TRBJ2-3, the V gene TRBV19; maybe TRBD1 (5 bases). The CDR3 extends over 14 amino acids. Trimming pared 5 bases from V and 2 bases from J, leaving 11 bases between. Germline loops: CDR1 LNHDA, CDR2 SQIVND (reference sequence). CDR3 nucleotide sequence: TGTGCCAGTAGTTCCGGACACTCCACAGATACGCAGTATTTT. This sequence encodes CASSSGHSTDTQYF.